This T cell receptor (beta chain) was captured by sequencing in a study of vaccination and CD4 T cells after COVID-19. Across the study: The stimulating agents, overlapping spike peptides, came from SARS-CoV-2, HCoV-NL63, HCoV-OC43 and HCoV-229E.

Concerning this clonotype itself: Its cognate antigen is unknown.

Noted treatment: roughly 11-day PBMC culture with coronavirus spike peptide pools or control peptides (ViraFEST assay). From the unexposed donor, CD4+ T cells were collected ahead of the COVID-19 pandemic (2011-2018). Antigen-specific T cell expansion with peptide pools preceded TCR sequencing in the ViraFEST approach. The Oncomine TCR Beta short-read assay was applied to DNA of cultured CD4+ T cells. TCRdb itself ran the PCR reads through MiXCR, one entry per CDR3 protein. This table holds 7,000 to 8,500 distinct CDR3 sequences, 56% found once. With 2 bases removed from V and 2 bases from J, the gap between germline ends came to 11 bases. This CDR3 spans 15 amino acids. The germline gives CDR1 SGHDT, CDR2 YYEEEE.

Source material: CD4+ T cells from blood, cultured in vitro. The V call is TRBV5-6, the J call TRBJ2-1; D uncertain. The receptor was isolated from a human donor in good health. The chain's CDR3 is CASSLPPNPYNEQFF. The DNA of the CDR3 is TGTGCCAGCAGCTTACCCCCAAACCCCTACAATGAGCAGTTCTTC.